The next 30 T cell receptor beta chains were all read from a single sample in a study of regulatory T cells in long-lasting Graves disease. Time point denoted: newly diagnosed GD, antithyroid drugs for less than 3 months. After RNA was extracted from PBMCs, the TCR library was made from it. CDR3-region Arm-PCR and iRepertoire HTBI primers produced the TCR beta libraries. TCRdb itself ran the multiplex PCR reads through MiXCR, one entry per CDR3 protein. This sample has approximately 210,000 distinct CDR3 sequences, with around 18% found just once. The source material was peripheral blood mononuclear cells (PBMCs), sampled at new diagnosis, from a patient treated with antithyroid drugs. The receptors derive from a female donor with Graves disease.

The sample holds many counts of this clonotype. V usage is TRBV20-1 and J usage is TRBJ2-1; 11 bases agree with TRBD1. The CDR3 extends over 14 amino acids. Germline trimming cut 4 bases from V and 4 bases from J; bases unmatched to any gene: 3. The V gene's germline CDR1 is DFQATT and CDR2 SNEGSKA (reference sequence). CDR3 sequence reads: CSATGDRGYNEQFF. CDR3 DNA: TGCAGTGCTACGGGGGACAGGGGGTACAATGAGCAGTTCTTC.

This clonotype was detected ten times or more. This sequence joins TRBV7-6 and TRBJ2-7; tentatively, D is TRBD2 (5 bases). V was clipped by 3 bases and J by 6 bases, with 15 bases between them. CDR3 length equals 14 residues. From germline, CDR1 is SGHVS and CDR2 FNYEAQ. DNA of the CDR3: TGTGCCAGCAGCTTGTCCCCCTATGAGGGCGAGCAGTACTTC. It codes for CASSLSPYEGEQYF.

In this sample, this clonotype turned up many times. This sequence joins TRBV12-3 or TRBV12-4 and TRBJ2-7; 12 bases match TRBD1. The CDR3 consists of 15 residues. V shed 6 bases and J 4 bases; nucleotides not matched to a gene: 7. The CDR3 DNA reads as TGTGCCAGCAGCTCCGGGACAGGGGGCTTTTACGAGCAGTACTTC. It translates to CASSSGTGGFYEQYF.

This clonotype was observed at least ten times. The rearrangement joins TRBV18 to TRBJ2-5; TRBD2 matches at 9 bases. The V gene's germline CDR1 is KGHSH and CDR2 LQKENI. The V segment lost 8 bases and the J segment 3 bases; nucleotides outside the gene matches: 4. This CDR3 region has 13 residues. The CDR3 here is CASQTSGKETQYF. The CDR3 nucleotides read TGTGCCAGCCAGACTAGCGGAAAAGAGACCCAGTACTTC.

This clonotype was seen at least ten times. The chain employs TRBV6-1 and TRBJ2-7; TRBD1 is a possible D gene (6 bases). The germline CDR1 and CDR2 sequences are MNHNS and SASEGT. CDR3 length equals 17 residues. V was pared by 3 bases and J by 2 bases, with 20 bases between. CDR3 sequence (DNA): TGTGCCAGCAGTGACCTCCGGAAGACAGGTACTGCCTACGAGCAGTACTTC. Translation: CASSDLRKTGTAYEQYF.

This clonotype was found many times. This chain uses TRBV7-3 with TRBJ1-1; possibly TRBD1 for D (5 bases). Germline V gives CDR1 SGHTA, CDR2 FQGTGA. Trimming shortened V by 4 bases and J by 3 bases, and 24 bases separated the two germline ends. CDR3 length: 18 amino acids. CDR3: CASSSTGTALTRDTEAFF. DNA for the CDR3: TGTGCCAGCAGCTCAACCGGGACCGCCCTAACCCGGGACACTGAAGCTTTCTTT. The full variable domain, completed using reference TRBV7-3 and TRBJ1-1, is GAGVSQTPSNKVTEKGKYVELRCDPISGHTALYWYRQSLGQGPEFLIYFQGTGAADDSGLPNDRFFAVRPEGSVSTLKIQRTERGDSAVYLCASSSTGTALTRDTEAFFGQGTRLTVV.

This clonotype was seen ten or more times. CDR3 DNA: TGTGCCAGCAGCTTAGAAGGCTACACCTCTAGCACAGATACGCAGTATTTT. Protein: CASSLEGYTSSTDTQYF. The chain joins TRBV11-1 to TRBJ2-3; D not certain. V dropped 1 base and J dropped 0 bases, with 14 bases sitting between them. Germline V gene data show CDR1 as SGHAT and CDR2 as FQDESV (reference sequence). The CDR3 sequence is 17 residues long.

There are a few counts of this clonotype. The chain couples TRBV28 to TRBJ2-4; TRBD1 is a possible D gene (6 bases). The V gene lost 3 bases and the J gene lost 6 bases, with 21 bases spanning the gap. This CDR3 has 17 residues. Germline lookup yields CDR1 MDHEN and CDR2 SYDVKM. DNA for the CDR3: TGTGCCAGCAGTTTTTCCGCCGAAGGGGGAAACAGAAACATTCAGTACTTC. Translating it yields CASSFSAEGGNRNIQYF.

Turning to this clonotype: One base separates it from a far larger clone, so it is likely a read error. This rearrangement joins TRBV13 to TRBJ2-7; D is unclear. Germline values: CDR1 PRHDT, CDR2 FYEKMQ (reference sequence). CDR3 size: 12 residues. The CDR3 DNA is TGTGCCATCAGCCTGAGCTCCTACGAGCAGTACTTC. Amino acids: CAISLSSYEQYF.

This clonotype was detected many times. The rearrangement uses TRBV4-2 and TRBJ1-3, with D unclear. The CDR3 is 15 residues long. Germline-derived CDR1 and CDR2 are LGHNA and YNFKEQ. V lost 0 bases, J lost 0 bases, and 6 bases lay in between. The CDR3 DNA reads TGTGCCAGCAGCCAAGAGCGGAGCTCTGGAAACACCATATATTTT. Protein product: CASSQERSSGNTIYF.

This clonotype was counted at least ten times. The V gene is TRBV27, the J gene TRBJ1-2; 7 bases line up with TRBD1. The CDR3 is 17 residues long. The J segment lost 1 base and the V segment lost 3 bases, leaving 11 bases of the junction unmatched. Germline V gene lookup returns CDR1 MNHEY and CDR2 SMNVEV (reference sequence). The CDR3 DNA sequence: TGTGCCAGCAGTTTCGCGGGGGACAGATATTATAACTATGGCTACACCTTC. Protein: CASSFAGDRYYNYGYTF.

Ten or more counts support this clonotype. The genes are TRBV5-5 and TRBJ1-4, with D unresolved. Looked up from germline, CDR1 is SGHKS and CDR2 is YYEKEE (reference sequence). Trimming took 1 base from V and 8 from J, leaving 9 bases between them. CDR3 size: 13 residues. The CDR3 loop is CASSLPLGEKLFF. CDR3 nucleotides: TGTGCCAGCAGCTTGCCCTTGGGAGAAAAACTGTTTTTT.

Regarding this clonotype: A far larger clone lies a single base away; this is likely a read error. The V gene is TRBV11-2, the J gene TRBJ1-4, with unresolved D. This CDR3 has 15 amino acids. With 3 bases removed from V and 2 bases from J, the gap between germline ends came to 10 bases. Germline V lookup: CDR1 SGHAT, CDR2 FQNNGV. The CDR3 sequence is CASSFAGITNEKLFF. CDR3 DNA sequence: TGTGCCAGCAGCTTCGCGGGGATCACTAATGAAAAACTGTTTTTT. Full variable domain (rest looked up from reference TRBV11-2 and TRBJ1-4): EAGVAQSPRYKIIEKRQSVAFWCNPISGHATLYWYQQILGQGPKLLIQFQNNGVVDDSQLPKDRFSAERLKGVDSTLKIQPAKLEDSAVYLCASSFAGITNEKLFFGSGTQLSVL.

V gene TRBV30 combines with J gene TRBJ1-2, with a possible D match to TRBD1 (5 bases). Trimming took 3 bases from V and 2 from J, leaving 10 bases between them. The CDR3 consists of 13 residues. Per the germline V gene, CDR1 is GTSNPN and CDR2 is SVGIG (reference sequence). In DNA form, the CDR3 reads TGTGCCTGGAGCATATCAGGGAACTATGGCTACACCTTC. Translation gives CAWSISGNYGYTF.

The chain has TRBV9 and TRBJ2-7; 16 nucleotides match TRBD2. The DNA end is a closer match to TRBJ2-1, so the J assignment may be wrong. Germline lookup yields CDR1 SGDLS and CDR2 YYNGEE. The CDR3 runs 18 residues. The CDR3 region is CASSVEGTSGRAPDEQFF. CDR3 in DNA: TGTGCCAGCAGCGTAGAGGGGACTAGCGGGAGGGCCCCGGATGAGCAGTTCTTC.

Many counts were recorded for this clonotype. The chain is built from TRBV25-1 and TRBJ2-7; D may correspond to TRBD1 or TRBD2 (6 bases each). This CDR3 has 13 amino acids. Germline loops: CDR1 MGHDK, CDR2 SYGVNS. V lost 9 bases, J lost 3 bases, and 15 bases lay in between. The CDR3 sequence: CASLGGQDYEQYF. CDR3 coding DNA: TGTGCCAGTCTGGGGGGACAAGACTACGAGCAGTACTTC.

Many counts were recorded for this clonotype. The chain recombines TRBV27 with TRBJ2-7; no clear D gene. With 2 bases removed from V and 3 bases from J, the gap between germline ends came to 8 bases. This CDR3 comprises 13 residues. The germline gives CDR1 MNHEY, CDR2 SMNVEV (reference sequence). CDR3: CASSLRTDYEQYF. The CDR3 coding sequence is TGTGCCAGCAGTTTACGGACGGACTACGAGCAGTACTTC.

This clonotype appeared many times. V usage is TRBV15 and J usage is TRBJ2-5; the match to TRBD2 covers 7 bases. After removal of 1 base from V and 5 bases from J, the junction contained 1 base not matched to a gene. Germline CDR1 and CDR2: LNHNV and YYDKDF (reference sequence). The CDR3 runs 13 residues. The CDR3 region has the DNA TGTGCCACCAGCAGAGGGGGGGGGGAGACCCAGTACTTC. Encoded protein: CATSRGGGETQYF. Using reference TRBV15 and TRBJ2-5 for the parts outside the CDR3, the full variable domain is DAMVIQNPRYQVTQFGKPVTLSCSQTLNHNVMYWYQQKSSQAPKLLFHYYDKDFNNEADTPDNFQSRRPNTSFCFLDIRSPGLGDTAMYLCATSRGGGETQYFGPGTRLLVL.

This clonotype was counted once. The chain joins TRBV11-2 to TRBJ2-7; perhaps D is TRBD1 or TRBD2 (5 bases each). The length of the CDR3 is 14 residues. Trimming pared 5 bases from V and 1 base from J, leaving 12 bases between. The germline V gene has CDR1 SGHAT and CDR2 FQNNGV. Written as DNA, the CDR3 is TGTGCCAGCAGCGGGACGCGACCTTCCTACGAGCAGTACGTC. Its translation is CASSGTRPSYEQYV.

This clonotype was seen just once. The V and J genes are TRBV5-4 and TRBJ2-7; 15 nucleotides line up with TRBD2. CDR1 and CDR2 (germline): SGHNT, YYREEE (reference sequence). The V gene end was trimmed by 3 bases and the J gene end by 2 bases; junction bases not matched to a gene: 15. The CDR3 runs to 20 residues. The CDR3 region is CASSSPQGTGLAGGPYEQYF. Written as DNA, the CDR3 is TGTGCCAGCAGCTCGCCACAGGGAACGGGACTAGCGGGAGGTCCCTACGAGCAGTACTTC.

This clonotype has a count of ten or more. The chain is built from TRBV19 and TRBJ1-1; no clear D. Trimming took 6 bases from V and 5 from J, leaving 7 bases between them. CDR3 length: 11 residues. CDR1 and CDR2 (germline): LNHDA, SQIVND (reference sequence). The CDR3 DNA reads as TGTGCCAGTAGCTCGACGACTGAAGCTTTCTTT. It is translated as CASSSTTEAFF.

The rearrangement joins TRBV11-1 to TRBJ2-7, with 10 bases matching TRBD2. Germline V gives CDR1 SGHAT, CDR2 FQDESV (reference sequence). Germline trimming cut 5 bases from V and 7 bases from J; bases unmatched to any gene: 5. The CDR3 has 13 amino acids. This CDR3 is CASSHRTSGEQYF. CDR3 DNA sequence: TGTGCCAGCAGCCACCGGACTAGCGGAGAGCAGTACTTC.

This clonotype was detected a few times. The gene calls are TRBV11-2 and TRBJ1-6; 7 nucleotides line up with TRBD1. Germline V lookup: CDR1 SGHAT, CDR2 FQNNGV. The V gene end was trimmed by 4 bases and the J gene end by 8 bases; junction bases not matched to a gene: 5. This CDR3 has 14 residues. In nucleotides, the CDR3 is TGTGCCAGCAGCTGGACAGGCCGGGATTCACCCCTCCACTTT. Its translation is CASSWTGRDSPLHF.

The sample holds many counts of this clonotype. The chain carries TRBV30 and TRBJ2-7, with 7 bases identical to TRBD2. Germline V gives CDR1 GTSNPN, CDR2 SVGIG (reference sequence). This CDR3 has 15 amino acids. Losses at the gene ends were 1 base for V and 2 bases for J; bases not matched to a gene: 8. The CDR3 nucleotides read TGTGCCTGGAGTGGAAGGGATCGGGGGGCCTACGAGCAGTACTTC. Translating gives CAWSGRDRGAYEQYF.

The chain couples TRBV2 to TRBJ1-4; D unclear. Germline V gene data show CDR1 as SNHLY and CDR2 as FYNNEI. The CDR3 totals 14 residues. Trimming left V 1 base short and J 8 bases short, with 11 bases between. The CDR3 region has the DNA TGTGCCAGCAGTGAAGGCTGGGAAGGCGAAAAACTGTTTTTT. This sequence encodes CASSEGWEGEKLFF.

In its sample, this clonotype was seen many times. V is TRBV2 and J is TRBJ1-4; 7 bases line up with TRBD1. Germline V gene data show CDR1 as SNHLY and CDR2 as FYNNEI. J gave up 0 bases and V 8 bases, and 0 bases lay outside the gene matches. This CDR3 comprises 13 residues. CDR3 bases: TGTGCCAGCGGGACAGCAACTAATGAAAAACTGTTTTTT. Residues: CASGTATNEKLFF.

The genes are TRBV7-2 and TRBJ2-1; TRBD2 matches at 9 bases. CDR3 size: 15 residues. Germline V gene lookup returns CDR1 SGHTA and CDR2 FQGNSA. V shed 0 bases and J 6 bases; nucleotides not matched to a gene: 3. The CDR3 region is CASSLAGLAGNEQFF. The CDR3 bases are TGTGCCAGCAGCTTAGCGGGACTAGCAGGCAATGAGCAGTTCTTC. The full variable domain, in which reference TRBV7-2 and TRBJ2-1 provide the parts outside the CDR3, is GAGVSQSPSNKVTEKGKDVELRCDPISGHTALYWYRQSLGQGLEFLIYFQGNSAPDKSGLPSDRFSAERTGGSVSTLTIQRTQQEDSAVYLCASSLAGLAGNEQFFGPGTRLTVL.

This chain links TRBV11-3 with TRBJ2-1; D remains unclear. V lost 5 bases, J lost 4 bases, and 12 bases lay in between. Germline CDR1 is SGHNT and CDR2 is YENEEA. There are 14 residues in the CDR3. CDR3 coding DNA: TGTGCCAGCAGCCTCGGGTGGGCATACAATGAGCAGTTCTTC. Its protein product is CASSLGWAYNEQFF.

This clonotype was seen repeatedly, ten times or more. The DNA of the CDR3 is TGTGCCAGCAGCCAATACGGACTAGCCGGGGAGACCCAGTACTTC. It specifies CASSQYGLAGETQYF. The V gene is TRBV3-1, the J gene TRBJ2-5, with TRBD2 identical over 8 bases. Looked up from germline, CDR1 is LGHDT and CDR2 is YNNKEL (reference sequence). This CDR3 spans 15 amino acids. After removal of 2 bases from V and 5 bases from J, the junction contained 7 bases not matched to a gene.

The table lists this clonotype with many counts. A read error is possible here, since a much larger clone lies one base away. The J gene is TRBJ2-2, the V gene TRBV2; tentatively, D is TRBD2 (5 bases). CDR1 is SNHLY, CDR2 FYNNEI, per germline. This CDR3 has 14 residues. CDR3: CASRFDKNTGELVF. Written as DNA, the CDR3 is TGTGCCAGCCGTTTCGACAAGAACACCGGGGAGCTGGTTTTT.